This TCR beta chain is from a study of cytomegalovirus exposure and HLA in healthy donors. Study-level results: With later analysis, a missense DCLRE1C variant became linked to TCR beta V- and J-gene trimming. Within a later analysis, the majority of CMV-associated TCR beta chains appeared HLA-restricted.

The PCR made use of 60 Vbeta and 13 Jbeta primers. Using immunoSEQ multiplex PCR, the repertoire was profiled, and TCRdb retains in-frame clones only, with some absent. The repertoire includes some 190,000 clones, 70% to 80% of them detected once, and more than 1.4% sits in the top ten. The CDR3 has 12 amino acids. Looked up from germline, CDR1 is SNHLY and CDR2 is FYNNEI. J was trimmed by 6 bases and V by 11 bases; bases with no gene match: 8. With respect to this clone: Antigen unknown.

The specimen was PBMCs. The source of this sequence is a man aged 18 to 30 in good health and CMV-seronegative. The J gene is TRBJ1-2, the V gene TRBV2; 8 bases line up with TRBD1. DNA of the CDR3: TGTGCCGGCGGACAGGGATGGGATGGCTACACCTTC. Its protein is CAGGQGWDGYTF.